These 15 T cell receptor beta chains share one sample of origin, sequenced in a study of naive and memory T cell subsets. Ligated cDNA underwent four rounds of PCR with nested alpha and beta constant region primers and SP2. TCRdb re-derived calls from the UMI-ligation and nested PCR reads in MiXCR, one entry per CDR3 protein. Among 30,000 to 35,000 distinct CDR3 sequences listed, about 6.2% were seen once. Sample treatment: skin biopsy from PPD injection site in Mantoux-positive individual. A UMI-containing oligonucleotide was joined by 3' ligation to the TCR cDNA template. The source material was skin, sampled from a tuberculin skin test site. Every receptor here comes from an adult in good health.

This clonotype was detected only a few times. This chain connects TRBV7-2 to TRBJ2-1, with TRBD2 matching over 14 bases. This CDR3 is 15 amino acids long. CDR1 and CDR2 from the germline V gene are SGHTA and FQGNSA. V lost 5 bases to trimming and J lost 9 bases; unmatched junction nucleotides: 6. The CDR3 spells CASSPLGTSGGEQFF. The CDR3 DNA reads TGTGCCAGCAGCCCCCTGGGGACTAGCGGGGGTGAGCAGTTCTTC.

There are many counts of this clonotype. The V call is TRBV7-9, the J call TRBJ2-3; no clear D gene. Per germline, CDR1 SEHNR and CDR2 FQNEAQ (reference sequence). V lost 5 bases, J lost 6 bases, and 12 bases lay in between. This CDR3 region has 13 residues. The CDR3 loop is CASSLWEFDTQYF. CDR3 DNA sequence: TGTGCCAGCAGCCTTTGGGAATTTGATACGCAGTATTTT. The full variable domain, in which reference TRBV7-9 and TRBJ2-3 provide the parts outside the CDR3, is DTGVSQNPRHKITKRGQNVTFRCDPISEHNRLYWYRQTLGQGPEFLTYFQNEAQLEKSRLLSDRFSAERPKGSFSTLEIQRTEQGDSAMYLCASSLWEFDTQYFGPGTRLTVL.

The chain joins TRBV20-1 to TRBJ1-1, with D possibly being TRBD1 (6 bases). The CDR3 runs to 15 residues. The germline V gene has CDR1 DFQATT and CDR2 SNEGSKA (reference sequence). CDR3 sequence (DNA): TGCACCTCGGGGGCGTGGGATAATGAAGGCACTGAAGCTTTCTTT. This encodes CTSGAWDNEGTEAFF.

At least ten counts were recorded for this clonotype. The CDR3 DNA is TGCGCCAGCAGGGCGACTAGCGGCTACAATGAGCAGTTCTTC. It translates to CASRATSGYNEQFF. The chain joins TRBV10-2 to TRBJ2-1; TRBD2 agrees at 9 bases. Germline lookup yields CDR1 WSHSY and CDR2 SAAADI. J was trimmed by 3 bases and V by 6 bases; bases with no gene match: 3. The CDR3 consists of 14 residues.

This clonotype was seen a few times. The rearrangement links TRBV7-9 to TRBJ1-4, with D maybe TRBD1 (6 bases). Trimming took off 2 bases at V and 8 bases at J, with 24 bases between the two ends. Germline assignment: CDR1 SEHNR and CDR2 FQNEAQ (reference sequence). The CDR3 has 18 amino acids. Here the CDR3 DNA reads TGTGCCAGCAGCTTATGGGGGCCCGGGGAGGACTTGGTGGAAAAACTGTTTTTT. This codes for CASSLWGPGEDLVEKLFF.

This clonotype was seen repeatedly, ten times or more. The chain carries TRBV18 and TRBJ1-1, with D maybe TRBD1 (5 bases). The CDR3 length is 14 residues. Trimming removed 1 base at V and 4 bases at J, with 10 bases between. The germline V gene has CDR1 KGHSH and CDR2 LQKENI. CDR3 nucleotide sequence: TGTGCCAGCTCACCACTAGCCAGGGTCACTGAAGCTTTCTTT. Protein product: CASSPLARVTEAFF.

This clonotype was recorded many times. V gene TRBV12-3 or TRBV12-4 combines with J gene TRBJ2-2; D is unresolved. This CDR3 contains 12 residues. Trimming shortened V by 3 bases and J by 6 bases, and 5 bases separated the two germline ends. CDR3 nucleotides: TGTGCCAGCAGTTTGTCCCCCGGGGAGCTGTTTTTT. Translated, it gives CASSLSPGELFF.

This clonotype came up many times. The rearrangement uses TRBV20-1 and TRBJ2-7, with TRBD1 matching over 9 bases. The CDR3 runs to 14 residues. V trimming: 1 base; J trimming: 4 bases; junction bases outside the gene matches: 5. In germline, CDR1 is DFQATT, CDR2 SNEGSKA (reference sequence). The CDR3 DNA follows: TGCAGTGCTAGAGCCGGGACAGGGCTTTACGAGCAGTACTTC. This translates into CSARAGTGLYEQYF.

This chain joins TRBV6-5 and TRBJ1-1; 9 bases fit TRBD1. CDR3 length: 14 amino acids. CDR1 is MNHEY, CDR2 SVGAGI, per germline. Trimming took 6 bases from V and 8 from J; bases not matched to a gene: 10. The CDR3 protein is CASSLDRGPTEAFF. CDR3 bases: TGTGCCAGCAGCCTGGACAGGGGCCCAACCGAAGCTTTCTTT.

This clonotype was counted between two and nine times. The V and J genes are TRBV12-3 or TRBV12-4 and TRBJ2-5; 10 bases map to TRBD2. The CDR3 length is 14 residues. J lost 5 bases, V lost 6 bases, and 6 bases had no gene match. Here the CDR3 DNA reads TGTGCCAGCAGAACCAGCGGGGGGGCGGAGACCCAGTACTTC. Protein: CASRTSGGAETQYF.

This clonotype was recorded at least ten times. The gene calls are TRBV3-1 and TRBJ2-5, with 8 positions matching TRBD2. Trimming took 2 bases from V and 0 from J; bases not matched to a gene: 11. This CDR3 contains 18 residues. Germline loops: CDR1 LGHDT, CDR2 YNNKEL (reference sequence). As DNA, the CDR3 is TGTGCCAGCAGCCAATACTCGGTCGGGGGGGGCAACCAAGAGACCCAGTACTTC. This codes for CASSQYSVGGGNQETQYF.

In its sample, this clonotype was seen many times. The chain combines TRBV20-1 with TRBJ1-4, with TRBD1 identical over 10 bases. In germline, CDR1 is DFQATT, CDR2 SNEGSKA (reference sequence). This CDR3 has 14 residues. Trimming removed 0 bases from V and 7 bases from J; junction bases left unmatched: 2. The CDR3 DNA is TGCAGTGCTAGAGATTGGGACAGGGGTGAAAAACTGTTTTTT. Translation gives CSARDWDRGEKLFF.

This clonotype has a count of ten or more. The V and J genes are TRBV7-2 and TRBJ2-7, with TRBD1 matching over 8 bases. Per the germline V gene, CDR1 is SGHTA and CDR2 is FQGNSA. This CDR3 is 16 amino acids long. Trimming at V came to 5 bases and at J to 4 bases, leaving 13 bases not matched to a gene. CDR3 nucleotide sequence: TGTGCCAGCAGCAAATGGACGGGACAGGCAGAATACGAGCAGTACTTC. Translated: CASSKWTGQAEYEQYF.

This clonotype was observed a few times. The chain carries TRBV29-1 and TRBJ2-1; D perhaps matches TRBD2 (5 bases). Germline V lookup: CDR1 SQVTM, CDR2 ANQGSEA. The CDR3 has 14 residues. V gave up 2 bases and J gave up 6 bases, with 14 bases separating them. The CDR3 DNA reads as TGCAGCGTTGAACGGCGGGCTGGAGGCAATGAGCAGTTCTTC. Protein sequence: CSVERRAGGNEQFF.

V usage is TRBV11-2 and J usage is TRBJ2-7, with TRBD2 identical over 8 bases. This CDR3 contains 15 residues. Unmatched junction bases numbered 4, after V lost 2 bases and J lost 1 base. CDR1 and CDR2 (germline): SGHAT, FQNNGV. The CDR3 sequence: CASSLPGLDSYEQYF. The CDR3 DNA follows: TGTGCCAGCAGCTTACCGGGACTAGATTCCTACGAGCAGTACTTC.